Below are 25 T cell receptor beta chains sequenced from a single sample in a study of cytomegalovirus exposure and HLA in healthy donors. PCR was performed using 60 Vbeta and 13 Jbeta primers. Libraries were prepared by immunoSEQ multiplex PCR; TCRdb keeps only in-frame clonotypes and omits some of them. The sample has tens of thousands of clones; 82% are singletons. Sequencing used PBMCs. These receptors came from a man between 50 and 59 years old in good health and CMV-seronegative.

This clone was detected only a few times. The chain's CDR3 is CASSLVAGGWDTQYF. The CDR3 coding sequence is TGTGCCAGCAGCTTAGTCGCAGGGGGCTGGGATACGCAGTATTTT. The chain carries TRBV7-2 and TRBJ2-3, with 8 bases matching TRBD1. This CDR3 has 15 residues. The junction had 6 bases not matched to a gene; V was cut back by 1 base and J by 6 bases. Per germline, CDR1 SGHTA and CDR2 FQGNSA.

This clone was found once. V is TRBV9 and J is TRBJ2-3; tentative D call: TRBD1 (5 bases). Per the germline V gene, CDR1 is SGDLS and CDR2 is YYNGEE. This CDR3 spans 15 amino acids. The V gene lost 6 bases and the J gene lost 0 bases, with 14 bases spanning the gap. The CDR3 protein is CASTEDGASTDTQYF. The CDR3 nucleotides are TGTGCCAGCACCGAGGATGGGGCTAGCACAGATACGCAGTATTTT.

The rearrangement joins TRBV28 to TRBJ2-1; possible D gene TRBD2, 5 bases. Germline values: CDR1 MDHEN, CDR2 SYDVKM. Trimming took off 3 bases at V and 7 bases at J, with 7 bases between the two ends. This CDR3 is built from 12 residues. DNA for the CDR3: TGTGCCAGCAGTTTCCGGGGAAATGAGCAGTTCTTC. Translation: CASSFRGNEQFF.

V is TRBV19 and J is TRBJ1-2, with D perhaps matching TRBD1 (6 bases). The V gene's germline CDR1 is LNHDA and CDR2 SQIVND (reference sequence). CDR3 size: 13 residues. Between the trimmed V and J ends, which lost 2 bases and 9 bases, there was a span of 13 bases. CDR3 sequence (DNA): TGTGCCAGTAGTATATCACAGGGAGTTCGCTACACCTTC. Translating it yields CASSISQGVRYTF.

The chain couples TRBV9 to TRBJ2-7; perhaps TRBD1 as D (5 bases). V lost 3 bases and J lost 2, with 9 bases in between. The CDR3 consists of 13 residues. CDR1 and CDR2 from the germline V gene are SGDLS and YYNGEE. As DNA, the CDR3 is TGTGCCAGCAGCGGGGGCGGAACCTACGAGCAGTACTTC. The encoded protein is CASSGGGTYEQYF.

The V and J genes are TRBV20-1 and TRBJ2-1; a possible D gene is TRBD2 (6 bases). The CDR3 contains 11 residues. Trimming removed 6 bases at V and 4 bases at J, with 7 bases between. Germline lookup yields CDR1 DFQATT and CDR2 SNEGSKA (reference sequence). CDR3 DNA sequence: TGCAGTGCGGGACTTTACAATGAGCAGTTCTTC. It translates to CSAGLYNEQFF.

The V and J genes are TRBV19 and TRBJ2-2; 14 nucleotides align to TRBD2. V shed 5 bases and J 4 bases; nucleotides not matched to a gene: 9. The CDR3 spans 18 residues. Germline CDR1 reads LNHDA; CDR2 reads SQIVND (reference sequence). The CDR3 coding sequence is TGTGCCAGTAGTGGGCGGACTAGCGGGAGGCTGGGCACCGGGGAGCTGTTTTTT. Protein product: CASSGRTSGRLGTGELFF.

The rearrangement uses TRBV30 and TRBJ2-7, with 15 bases that match TRBD2. The CDR3 length is 18 residues. The ends lost 2 bases at V and 7 bases at J; junction bases unmatched: 15. In germline, CDR1 is GTSNPN, CDR2 SVGIG (reference sequence). The CDR3 DNA sequence: TGTGCCTGGAGTTCATATGGACTAGCGGGAGGGGTCGTGGGGGAGCAGTACTTC. Amino acids: CAWSSYGLAGGVVGEQYF.

The chain combines TRBV10-3 with TRBJ2-7; 10 nucleotides agree with TRBD2. CDR3 size: 15 residues. The junction had 7 bases not matched to a gene; V was cut back by 5 bases and J by 3 bases. Per the germline V gene, CDR1 is ENHRY and CDR2 is SYGVKD. The CDR3 DNA reads as TGTGCCATCAGTAGCCCTAGCGGGAGTGTCTACGAGCAGTACTTC. This encodes CAISSPSGSVYEQYF.

Here the CDR3 reads CASSSPGLLTDTQYF. The DNA of the CDR3 is TGTGCCAGCAGTTCCCCGGGACTACTCACAGATACGCAGTATTTT. V and J are TRBV27 and TRBJ2-3; TRBD2 agrees at 7 bases. Losses at the gene ends were 4 bases for V and 2 bases for J; bases not matched to a gene: 6. The CDR3 spans 15 residues. The germline CDR1 and CDR2 sequences are MNHEY and SMNVEV (reference sequence).

The rearrangement links TRBV4-2 to TRBJ2-2, with 11 bases fitting TRBD2. Germline-derived CDR1 and CDR2 are LGHNA and YNFKEQ. The CDR3 covers 16 residues. The trim removed 4 bases at V and 1 base at J, leaving 2 bases unmatched. The CDR3 sequence: CASSLGTSGNTGELFF. In nucleotides, the CDR3 is TGTGCCAGCAGCCTGGGGACTAGCGGGAACACCGGGGAGCTGTTTTTT.

The rearrangement uses TRBV5-1 and TRBJ2-7; 7 bases are shared with TRBD1. Germline-derived CDR1 and CDR2 are SGHRS and YFSETQ. V was clipped by 5 bases and J by 7 bases; unmatched bases: 15. The CDR3 has 15 residues. The CDR3 sequence: CASSLSWTGIGEQYF. DNA for the CDR3: TGCGCCAGCAGTTTGAGTTGGACAGGCATAGGGGAGCAGTACTTC.

DNA for the CDR3: TGCGCCAGCAGCTTGGATCCGGGGGCCAACGTCCTGACTTTC. It specifies CASSLDPGANVLTF. The chain couples TRBV5-1 to TRBJ2-6, with no clear D. This CDR3 is 14 amino acids long. Trimming cost V 0 bases and J 4 bases, with 5 bases left between them. Germline V gives CDR1 SGHRS, CDR2 YFSETQ.

V usage is TRBV5-1 and J usage is TRBJ2-1; TRBD2 matches 12 bases. Unmatched junction bases numbered 10, after V lost 6 bases and J lost 0 bases. This CDR3 contains 18 residues. Germline values: CDR1 SGHRS, CDR2 YFSETQ. Here the CDR3 DNA reads TGCGCCAGCAACCCGGGACTAGCGGGCCTTAGCTCCTACAATGAGCAGTTCTTC. Translating gives CASNPGLAGLSSYNEQFF. Using reference TRBV5-1 and TRBJ2-1 for the parts outside the CDR3, the full variable domain is KAGVTQTPRYLIKTRGQQVTLSCSPISGHRSVSWYQQTPGQGLQFLFEYFSETQRNKGNFPGRFSGRQFSNSRSEMNVSTLELGDSALYLCASNPGLAGLSSYNEQFFGPGTRLTVL.

The V gene is TRBV19, the J gene TRBJ2-2; possibly TRBD1 for D (5 bases). Between the trimmed V and J ends, which lost 3 bases and 6 bases, there was a span of 14 bases. Germline V gene lookup returns CDR1 LNHDA and CDR2 SQIVND (reference sequence). There are 15 residues in the CDR3. The CDR3 nucleotides are TGTGCCAGTAGTATGGCTCCCAGGGTCGCCGGGGAGCTGTTTTTT. As protein: CASSMAPRVAGELFF.

V is TRBV5-8 and J is TRBJ1-2, with D unclear. The CDR3 covers 13 residues. The germline CDR1 and CDR2 sequences are SGHTS and YDEGEE. Trimming shortened V by 4 bases and J by 4 bases, and 11 bases separated the two germline ends. The CDR3 loop is CASSPERIYGYTF. The CDR3 coding sequence is TGTGCCAGCAGCCCCGAGAGAATCTATGGCTACACCTTC.

This chain uses TRBV9 with TRBJ1-3; 7 nucleotides line up with TRBD1. The CDR3 contains 16 residues. Germline assignment: CDR1 SGDLS and CDR2 YYNGEE. The V segment lost 3 bases and the J segment 0 bases; nucleotides outside the gene matches: 6. The DNA of the CDR3 is TGTGCCAGCAGCGGGGACAGCCCTAACTCTGGAAACACCATATATTTT. It encodes CASSGDSPNSGNTIYF.

The V gene is TRBV5-1, the J gene TRBJ2-5; TRBD2 agrees at 9 bases. The last part of the DNA fits TRBJ2-7 better; the J call may be wrong. The CDR3 loop spans 15 amino acids. Germline CDR1 and CDR2: SGHRS and YFSETQ. The CDR3 region has the DNA TGCGCCAGCAGGCGGGAGGGCAATAAAGTCGGCGAGCAGTACTTC. Protein product: CASRREGNKVGEQYF.

This clone was seen a single time. The J gene is TRBJ2-1, the V gene TRBV9, with a possible D match to TRBD1 (5 bases). CDR1 is SGDLS, CDR2 YYNGEE, per germline. The V and J ends lost 0 bases and 7 bases respectively, with 11 bases between them. The length of the CDR3 is 14 residues. As DNA, the CDR3 is TGTGCCAGCAGCGTAGGGCAGGGTGGAAATGAGCAGTTCTTC. It encodes CASSVGQGGNEQFF.

The chain uses TRBV5-4 and TRBJ2-5; TRBD2 matches at 10 bases. The CDR3 spans 16 residues. V lost 0 bases and J lost 5; bases outside the gene matches: 7. Germline V gene lookup returns CDR1 SGHNT and CDR2 YYREEE (reference sequence). The DNA for the CDR3 is TGTGCCAGCAGCTTGGAGGCGCCTAGCGGGAGTGAGACCCAGTACTTC. This gives the protein CASSLEAPSGSETQYF.

Comment on this clone: At one of its ends the junction is not consistent with the germline gene, which may arise from a read error. The CDR3 region is CASSVASTGSYGYTF. Written as DNA, the CDR3 is TGTGCCAGCAGCGTAGCATCGACAGGGTCCTATGGCTACACCTTC. This rearrangement joins TRBV7-9 to TRBJ1-2, with 7 bases that match TRBD1. Germline CDR1 reads SEHNR; CDR2 reads FQNEAQ (reference sequence). The length of the CDR3 is 15 residues.

The rearrangement links TRBV5-1 to TRBJ1-2, with 9 bases identical to TRBD1. The V segment lost 4 bases and the J segment 7 bases; nucleotides outside the gene matches: 8. Germline CDR1 reads SGHRS; CDR2 reads YFSETQ. The CDR3 covers 14 residues. The CDR3 protein is CASSPGQGSGGYTF. The CDR3 bases are TGCGCCAGCAGCCCAGGACAGGGGTCAGGTGGCTACACCTTC. The full variable domain, its missing parts supplied by reference TRBV5-1 and TRBJ1-2, is KAGVTQTPRYLIKTRGQQVTLSCSPISGHRSVSWYQQTPGQGLQFLFEYFSETQRNKGNFPGRFSGRQFSNSRSEMNVSTLELGDSALYLCASSPGQGSGGYTFGSGTRLTVV.

Only one count was recorded for this clone. The CDR3 here is CASNGGEETQYF. The CDR3 region has the DNA TGTGCCAGCAACGGGGGGGAAGAGACCCAGTACTTC. The rearrangement joins TRBV7-9 to TRBJ2-5, with TRBD2 identical over 8 bases. Germline-derived CDR1 and CDR2 are SEHNR and FQNEAQ (reference sequence). Losses at the gene ends were 7 bases for V and 3 bases for J; bases not matched to a gene: 1. This CDR3 is 12 amino acids long.

The chain joins TRBV28 to TRBJ2-2; D gene uncertain. In germline, CDR1 is MDHEN, CDR2 SYDVKM. The CDR3 covers 14 residues. Trimming removed 2 bases from V and 6 bases from J, with 10 bases in between. This CDR3 is CASSLAYESGELFF. In DNA form, the CDR3 reads TGTGCCAGCAGTTTAGCGTACGAGTCCGGGGAGCTGTTTTTT.

This chain joins TRBV7-3 and TRBJ2-7; maybe TRBD2 (5 bases). The V gene's germline CDR1 is SGHTA and CDR2 FQGTGA. V was shortened by 1 base and J by 3 bases, with 7 bases between the two germline ends. CDR3 size: 13 residues. The DNA for the CDR3 is TGTGCCAGCAGCTTAAGTCGGGGCTACGAGCAGTACTTC. Amino acid sequence: CASSLSRGYEQYF.